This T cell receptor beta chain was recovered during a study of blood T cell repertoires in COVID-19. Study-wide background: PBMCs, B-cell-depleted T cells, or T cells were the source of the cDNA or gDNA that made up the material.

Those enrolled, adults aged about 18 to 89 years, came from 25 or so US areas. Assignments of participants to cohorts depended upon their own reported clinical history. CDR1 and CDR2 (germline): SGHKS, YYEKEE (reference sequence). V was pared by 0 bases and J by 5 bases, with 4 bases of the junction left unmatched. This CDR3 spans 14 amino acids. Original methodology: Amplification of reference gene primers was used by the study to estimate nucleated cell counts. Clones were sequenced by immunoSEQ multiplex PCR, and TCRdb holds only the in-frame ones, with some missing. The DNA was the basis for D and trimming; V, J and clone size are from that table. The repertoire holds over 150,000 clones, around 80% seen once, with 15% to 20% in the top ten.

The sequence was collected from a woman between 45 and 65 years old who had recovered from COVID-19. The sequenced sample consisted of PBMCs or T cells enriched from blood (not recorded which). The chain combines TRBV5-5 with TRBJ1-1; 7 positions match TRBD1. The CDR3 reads CASSLGDRGTEAFF. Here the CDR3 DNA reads TGTGCCAGCAGCTTGGGGGACAGAGGGACTGAAGCTTTCTTT.